Each of the 7 T cell receptor beta chains below was sequenced from the same sample in a study of tumor-infiltrating lymphocytes in primary liver carcinoma. Co-extracted RNA and DNA came from around 20-30 mg of unsorted bulk tissue. Total RNA (approximately 0.5 ug) served as template for TCR beta cDNA synthesis primed by a constant-region primer. The TCR beta library was amplified through three nested multiplex PCR rounds in a modified ARM-PCR procedure. The first two PCR rounds used TRBV1-TRBV30 forward primers with a C-beta reverse primer, 10 to 11 cycles each. From the multiplex PCR reads, TCRdb called clonotypes with MiXCR, one entry per CDR3 protein. The repertoire holds tens of thousands of distinct CDR3 sequences, over 65% seen once, with about 35% in the top ten. The sequenced sample consisted of liver tumor tissue from sampling region 5. Indicated subset: tumor region T5, tumor centre. The receptors originated from a man aged 35 to 55 with primary liver carcinoma and hepatitis B virus infection.

Turning to this clonotype: No conserved phenylalanine or tryptophan is present at the end of the CDR3, so a read error is the likely explanation. The DNA is omitted, as the CDR3 cannot be located on it reliably, and the CDR3 follows TCRdb's listing. This chain links TRBV2 with TRBJ2-7. Ends included, the CDR3 has 13 residues. Per the germline V gene, CDR1 is SNHLY and CDR2 is FYNNEI. The CDR3: CASGYGSWYERYL.

The V call is TRBV4-2, the J call TRBJ1-2; possibly TRBD1 for D (6 bases). V lost 9 bases and J 7 bases, leaving 24 bases between the germline ends. The CDR3 loop spans 15 amino acids. Germline V gene lookup returns CDR1 LGHNA and CDR2 YNFKEQ. The CDR3 bases are TGTGCCAGTGGCCAAGATATGGCCAGGGGTGGTGGCTACACCTTC. It encodes CASGQDMARGGGYTF.

Concerning this clonotype itself: A much larger clonotype is one base distant, so this may be a read error. This chain uses TRBV4-1 with TRBJ2-5; D gene unclear. The germline V gene encodes CDR1 MGHRA and CDR2 YSYEKL. The CDR3 consists of 18 residues. CDR3 sequence reads: CASGQDPSQVRSQETQYF. The CDR3 DNA reads TGCGCCAGCGGCCAAGATCCTTCCCAGGTCCGATCGCAAGAGACCCAGTACTTC.

On this clonotype itself: One end of the junction does not line up with germline, which may come from a read error. This chain connects TRBV4-3 to TRBJ1-1; D possibly corresponds to TRBD1 (5 bases). The CDR3 has 13 amino acids. The germline V gene has CDR1 LGHNA and CDR2 YSLEER. The CDR3: CASSSQRGTKVFF. CDR3 DNA: TGCGCAAGCAGCTCACAACGGGGGACTAAAGTTTTCTTT.

V gene TRBV6-1 combines with J gene TRBJ2-1; 8 nucleotides line up with TRBD1. CDR1 is MNHNS and CDR2 is SASEGT in the germline V gene. Trimming at V came to 9 bases and at J to 9 bases, leaving 16 bases not matched to a gene. CDR3 length: 15 amino acids. The CDR3 DNA sequence: TGTGCCAGGAATGCGCGGTGTGGACAGGGCGGTGAGCAGTTCTTC. This encodes CARNARCGQGGEQFF.

To note about this clonotype: Its ends do not fully match the called genes, so a read error is possible. This rearrangement joins TRBV11-2 to TRBJ2-7; D may correspond to TRBD1 or TRBD2 (5 bases each). The CDR3 sequence is 15 residues long. CDR1 is SGHAT, CDR2 FQNNGV, per germline. The CDR3 region has the DNA TGTGCCAGTAGCTTCAAGACAGATCCGGACTGCGAGCAGTACTTC. Amino acid sequence: CASSFKTDPDCEQYF.

V and J are TRBV5-5 and TRBJ2-1, with TRBD1 as a possible D gene (6 bases). V lost 4 bases and J lost 0, with 11 bases in between. Germline loops: CDR1 SGHKS, CDR2 YYEKEE (reference sequence). CDR3 length equals 15 residues. CDR3 nucleotides: TGTGCCAGCAGCCTCGGACAGTGCTCCTACAATGAGCAGTTCTTC. This encodes CASSLGQCSYNEQFF.